One sample yielded the 21 T cell receptor beta chains listed below, sequenced in a study of OX40 agonist ivuxolimab in advanced cancers. TCRdb's table, derived via immunoSEQ multiplex PCR, lists solely in-frame clones and lacks some. The sample lists roughly 74,000 clones; approximately 95% were seen once. Sequencing was performed on CD4+ or CD8+ T cells sorted from blood, taken in a trial of the OX40 agonist ivuxolimab. These receptors all come from an adult with an advanced solid tumor such as melanoma, head and neck, liver or kidney cancer.

The V and J genes are TRBV4-2 and TRBJ1-1, with D perhaps TRBD1 (6 bases). Looked up from germline, CDR1 is LGHNA and CDR2 is YNFKEQ. This CDR3 has 16 amino acids. Trimming shortened V by 6 bases and J by 3 bases, and 20 bases separated the two germline ends. CDR3 in DNA: TGTGCCAGCAGTCCGACTGGAGAGGGGGGCGACACTGAAGCTTTCTTT. Translated, it gives CASSPTGEGGDTEAFF.

Comments on this clone: Germline is not matched at one junction end, which may reflect a read error. The chain couples TRBV13 to TRBJ1-5, with TRBD1 matching over 9 bases. The length of the CDR3 is 14 residues. From germline, CDR1 is PRHDT and CDR2 FYEKMQ (reference sequence). The CDR3: CASSLGQGRSPQHF. The DNA of the CDR3 is TGTGCCAGCAGCCTAGGACAGGGGAGGTCGCCCCAGCATTTT.

The V and J genes are TRBV13 and TRBJ1-1; D call uncertain. Germline CDR1 and CDR2: PRHDT and FYEKMQ (reference sequence). The CDR3 sequence is 14 residues long. Trimming shortened V by 7 bases and J by 6 bases, and 18 bases separated the two germline ends. The CDR3 region is CASTFRGRTAEAFF. CDR3 coding DNA: TGTGCCAGCACCTTTCGAGGGAGGACGGCTGAAGCTTTCTTT.

The chain recombines TRBV9 with TRBJ2-5, with D possibly called TRBD1 or TRBD2 (7 bases each). Trimming cost V 2 bases and J 4 bases, with 15 bases left between them. Germline assignment: CDR1 SGDLS and CDR2 YYNGEE. The CDR3 consists of 15 residues. This CDR3 is CASSVGGTVGETQYF. For the CDR3, the DNA is TGTGCCAGCAGCGTCGGGGGGACAGTGGGAGAGACCCAGTACTTC.

This sequence joins TRBV15 and TRBJ2-7, with D perhaps TRBD1 or TRBD2 (5 bases each). This CDR3 region has 15 residues. V gave up 4 bases and J gave up 0 bases, with 13 bases separating them. Looked up from germline, CDR1 is LNHNV and CDR2 is YYDKDF (reference sequence). The CDR3 DNA reads as TGTGCCACCAGCAAATCCGGGGCCTCCTCCTACGAGCAGTACTTC. Protein sequence: CATSKSGASSYEQYF.

This chain links TRBV6-5 with TRBJ1-5; the D is unclear. This CDR3 region has 14 residues. CDR1 is MNHEY, CDR2 SVGAGI, per germline. The V end lost 5 bases, the J end lost 7 bases, and 15 bases lay between the germline ends. CDR3 amino acids: CASSEKWERQPQHF. The CDR3 DNA follows: TGTGCCAGCAGTGAAAAATGGGAGAGGCAGCCCCAGCATTTT.

Only one count was recorded for this clone. The chain combines TRBV6-1 with TRBJ2-2; D is possibly TRBD1 (6 bases). The CDR3 length is 15 residues. Trimming took off 6 bases at V and 3 bases at J, with 14 bases between the two ends. Germline CDR1 and CDR2: MNHNS and SASEGT. CDR3 nucleotides: TGTGCCAGCAGATGGGAACAGGGAGACACCGGGGAGCTGTTTTTT. The encoded protein is CASRWEQGDTGELFF.

This chain connects TRBV19 to TRBJ2-1; TRBD1 is a possible D gene (5 bases). CDR3 size: 13 residues. V shed 7 bases and J shed 3 bases, with 10 bases lying between them. The germline gives CDR1 LNHDA, CDR2 SQIVND (reference sequence). DNA of the CDR3: TGTGCCAGTACTTGGGGCGACTACAATGAGCAGTTCTTC. Protein sequence: CASTWGDYNEQFF.

This chain uses TRBV5-1 with TRBJ1-1; possible D gene TRBD1, 5 bases. V lost 3 bases, J lost 3 bases, and 9 bases lay in between. Germline V gives CDR1 SGHRS, CDR2 YFSETQ. The CDR3 length is 13 residues. CDR3 region: CASSWLGDTEAFF. The CDR3 nucleotides are TGCGCCAGCAGCTGGCTGGGGGACACTGAAGCTTTCTTT. The entire variable domain, with the rest obtained from reference TRBV5-1 and TRBJ1-1, is as follows: KAGVTQTPRYLIKTRGQQVTLSCSPISGHRSVSWYQQTPGQGLQFLFEYFSETQRNKGNFPGRFSGRQFSNSRSEMNVSTLELGDSALYLCASSWLGDTEAFFGQGTRLTVV.

The V gene is TRBV4-2, the J gene TRBJ2-2, with TRBD2 matching 9 bases. V lost 4 bases, J lost 2 bases, and 5 bases stayed unmatched. Germline lookup yields CDR1 LGHNA and CDR2 YNFKEQ. The CDR3 consists of 16 residues. CDR3 in DNA: TGTGCCAGCAGCCGGGGGACTAGCCTCAACACCGGGGAGCTGTTTTTT. Amino acid sequence: CASSRGTSLNTGELFF.

About this clone: At one of its ends the junction is not consistent with the germline gene, which may arise from a read error. The chain carries TRBV7-9 and TRBJ2-7, with D possibly called TRBD1 or TRBD2 (5 bases each). Germline-derived CDR1 and CDR2 are SEHNR and FQNEAQ (reference sequence). The length of the CDR3 is 11 residues. As DNA, the CDR3 is TGTGCCAGCAGCCCCGGACACGAGGGGAACTTC. Translating it yields CASSPGHEGNF.

The gene calls are TRBV19 and TRBJ1-4; 7 bases are a match to TRBD1. From germline, CDR1 is LNHDA and CDR2 SQIVND (reference sequence). V dropped 9 bases and J dropped 0; count of bases not matched to a gene: 10. The CDR3 loop spans 16 amino acids. CDR3 residues: CASSPSQGATNEKLFF. CDR3 nucleotides: TGTGCCAGCAGTCCGTCTCAGGGGGCAACTAATGAAAAACTGTTTTTT.

The V and J genes are TRBV5-5 and TRBJ1-1; TRBD1 aligns across 11 bases. The CDR3 length is 16 residues. CDR1 and CDR2 from the germline V gene are SGHKS and YYEKEE (reference sequence). V shed 3 bases and J 0 bases; nucleotides not matched to a gene: 4. The CDR3 bases are TGTGCCAGCAGCTCAGGACAGGGGGCAATGAACACTGAAGCTTTCTTT. It codes for CASSSGQGAMNTEAFF.

This clone has a single count. The rearrangement uses TRBV29-1 and TRBJ1-4, with TRBD1 as a possible D gene (6 bases). The CDR3 extends over 13 amino acids. Trimming removed 3 bases from V and 6 bases from J, with 11 bases in between. From germline, CDR1 is SQVTM and CDR2 ANQGSEA. This chain's CDR3 is CSVDIPGDEKLFF. CDR3 coding DNA: TGCAGCGTTGATATTCCAGGGGATGAAAAACTGTTTTTT.

V usage is TRBV27 and J usage is TRBJ2-2, with unresolved D. CDR3 length: 12 amino acids. V was shortened by 2 bases and J by 6 bases, with 4 bases between the two germline ends. Germline CDR1 reads MNHEY; CDR2 reads SMNVEV (reference sequence). DNA of the CDR3: TGTGCCAGCAGTTTAGAGTCCGGGGAGCTGTTTTTT. Translation gives CASSLESGELFF.

The chain combines TRBV2 with TRBJ2-3; no reliable D call. CDR3 length: 16 amino acids. Trimming cost V 7 bases and J 2 bases, with 19 bases left between them. Germline V CDR1 and CDR2: SNHLY, FYNNEI. This CDR3 reads CASTTRTGASTDTQYF. CDR3 coding DNA: TGTGCCAGCACTACGCGGACCGGCGCTTCCACAGATACGCAGTATTTT. The full variable domain, its missing parts supplied by reference TRBV2 and TRBJ2-3, is EPEVTQTPSHQVTQMGQEVILRCVPISNHLYFYWYRQILGQKVEFLVSFYNNEISEKSEIFDDQFSVERPDGSNFTLKIRSTKLEDSAMYFCASTTRTGASTDTQYFGPGTRLTVL.

This rearrangement joins TRBV9 to TRBJ2-1, with 8 nucleotides matching TRBD2. Germline CDR1 reads SGDLS; CDR2 reads YYNGEE. The J segment lost 4 bases and the V segment lost 0 bases, leaving 6 bases of the junction unmatched. CDR3 size: 16 residues. CDR3 bases: TGTGCCAGCAGCGTAGCTGGGCGGGGGGCATACAATGAGCAGTTCTTC. It codes for CASSVAGRGAYNEQFF.

The chain has TRBV7-8 and TRBJ1-5; D perhaps matches TRBD1 (5 bases). V was cut by 5 bases and J by 1 base, with 9 bases left in between. The CDR3 contains 14 residues. CDR1 and CDR2 from the germline V gene are SGHVS and FQNEAQ. This chain's CDR3 is CASSHRDSNQPQHF. CDR3 in DNA: TGTGCCAGCAGCCACCGGGACAGCAATCAGCCCCAGCATTTT.

This chain links TRBV4-3 with TRBJ2-7; D not certain. The CDR3 covers 14 residues. Germline CDR1 and CDR2: LGHNA and YSLEER. Trimming left V 0 bases short and J 2 bases short, with 8 bases between. CDR3 in amino acids: CASSQDGVTYEQYF. As DNA, the CDR3 is TGCGCCAGCAGCCAAGATGGCGTCACCTACGAGCAGTACTTC.

In DNA, the CDR3 is TGTGCCAGCAGTGTCCGTTGGGACACTGAAGCTTTCTTT. Encoded protein: CASSVRWDTEAFF. The rearrangement links TRBV6-5 to TRBJ1-1; D gene uncertain. This CDR3 is 13 amino acids long. Germline CDR1 MNHEY, CDR2 SVGAGI. Trimming removed 5 bases at V and 3 bases at J, with 10 bases between.

This clone counts as medium-sized. The chain recombines TRBV27 with TRBJ2-7, with a weak D call TRBD1 (6 bases). V lost 3 bases and J 2 bases, leaving 14 bases between the germline ends. CDR1 and CDR2 from the germline V gene are MNHEY and SMNVEV (reference sequence). CDR3 length equals 15 residues. CDR3: CASSFTSGDTYEQYF. CDR3 DNA: TGTGCCAGCAGTTTCACCTCAGGGGACACCTACGAGCAGTACTTC.